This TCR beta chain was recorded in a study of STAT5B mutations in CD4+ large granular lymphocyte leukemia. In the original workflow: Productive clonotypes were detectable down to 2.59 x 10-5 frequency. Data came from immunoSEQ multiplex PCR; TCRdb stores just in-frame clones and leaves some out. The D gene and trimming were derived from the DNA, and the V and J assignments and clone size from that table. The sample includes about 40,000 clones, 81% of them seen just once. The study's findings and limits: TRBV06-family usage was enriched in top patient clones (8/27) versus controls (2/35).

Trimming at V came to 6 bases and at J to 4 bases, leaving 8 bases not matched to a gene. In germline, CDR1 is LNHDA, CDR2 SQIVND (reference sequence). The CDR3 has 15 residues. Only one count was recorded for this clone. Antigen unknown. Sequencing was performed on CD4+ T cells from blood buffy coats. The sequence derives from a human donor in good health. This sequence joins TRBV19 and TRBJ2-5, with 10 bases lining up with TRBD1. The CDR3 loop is CASSPRDRGRETQYF. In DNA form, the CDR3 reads TGTGCCAGTAGCCCCCGGGACAGGGGCCGAGAGACCCAGTACTTC. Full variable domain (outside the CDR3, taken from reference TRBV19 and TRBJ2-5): DGGITQSPKYLFRKEGQNVTLSCEQNLNHDAMYWYRQDPGQGLRLIYYSQIVNDFQKGDIAEGYSVSREKKESFPLTVTSAQKNPTAFYLCASSPRDRGRETQYFGPGTRLLVL.